This T cell receptor (beta chain) was documented in a study of metastatic and nonmetastatic thyroid tumors. In the study overall: Peripheral blood and tumor or nodule samples from malignant and benign thyroid patients were compared.

Each patient came to thyroid surgery without any prior treatment (of any kind). This CDR3 spans 15 amino acids. The germline V and J ends were trimmed by 3 bases and 7 bases, with 13 bases remaining between them. The germline CDR1 and CDR2 sequences are LNHNV and YYDKDF (reference sequence). In the study's own analysis: Built for papillary thyroid cancer, a distant-metastasis classifier drew on CDR3 differences across clinicopathological groups. TCRdb re-called clones from the PCR reads using MiXCR. The V and J calls and clone size are TCRdb's, not the authors'. The table shows fewer than 12,000 clones, with more than 10% occurring only once. This clone rates as medium-sized (0.01 to 0.1%). What it binds is unknown. Whole-study findings and limits: Reported TCR beta diversity, measured in blood and tumor, was significantly higher for malignant thyroid tumors than for benign nodules.

The sample taken for sequencing was blood. The receptor comes from a female donor with papillary thyroid cancer or a benign thyroid nodule (not recorded which). Some clones in this sample may be carry-over from other donors' samples. The chain couples TRBV15 to TRBJ1-6; D is undetermined. The CDR3 bases are TGTGCCACCAGCAGTGGACGGCAGCTCAATTCACCCCTCCACTTT. Amino acids: CATSSGRQLNSPLHF.